This entry describes one T cell receptor (beta chain). V dropped 1 base and J dropped 3 bases, with 4 bases sitting between them. CDR1 SGHTA and CDR2 FQGNSA come from the germline V gene. The CDR3 has 14 residues. The data belong to a study of control samples from healthy donors and cancer patients. Profiled with immunoSEQ multiplex PCR; TCRdb holds only in-frame clones, not every one. The sample consists of 95,000 to 150,000 clones, about 89% of them appearing once. The chain employs TRBV7-2 and TRBJ1-6; D is undetermined. This receptor was identified in a woman aged 18-30 years in good health. Sequences were obtained from blood. The CDR3 region is CASSLDLYNSPLHF. The CDR3 DNA reads TGTGCCAGCAGCTTAGACCTCTATAATTCACCCCTCCACTTT.